The T cell receptor beta chain described here comes from a study of technical replicates of blood from a handful of donors. Germline assignment: CDR1 MGHRA and CDR2 YSYEKL. The CDR3 length is 14 residues. With 1 base clipped from V and 8 bases from J, the junction kept 5 bases outside the gene matches. Some clones are missing from TCRdb's copy, which holds only in-frame ones; the method was immunoSEQ multiplex PCR. The repertoire holds 60,000 to 65,000 clones, with almost 95% as singletons. The sample taken for sequencing was PBMCs. V gene TRBV4-1 combines with J gene TRBJ2-1, with 7 bases that match TRBD1. This receptor was taken from a human donor in good health. Some clones in this sample may be carry-over from other donors' samples. In nucleotides, the CDR3 is TGCGCCAGCAGCCAAGTAGGGGGCCGAGATGAGCAGTTCTTC. Residues: CASSQVGGRDEQFF.